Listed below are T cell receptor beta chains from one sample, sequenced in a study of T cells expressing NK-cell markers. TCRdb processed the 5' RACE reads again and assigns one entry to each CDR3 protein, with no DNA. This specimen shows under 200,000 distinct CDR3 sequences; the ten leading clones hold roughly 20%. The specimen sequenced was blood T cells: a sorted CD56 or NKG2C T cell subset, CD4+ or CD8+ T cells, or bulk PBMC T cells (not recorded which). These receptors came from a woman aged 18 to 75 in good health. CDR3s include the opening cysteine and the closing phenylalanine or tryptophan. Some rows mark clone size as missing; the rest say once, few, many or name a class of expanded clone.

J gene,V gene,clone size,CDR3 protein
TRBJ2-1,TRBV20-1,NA,CSASGSGRTRSSSYNEQFF
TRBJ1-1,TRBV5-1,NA,CASTLLDRGSRNTEAFF
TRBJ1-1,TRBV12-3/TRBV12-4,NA,CASSLWGEAMNTEAFF
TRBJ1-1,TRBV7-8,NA,CASSLGGSSEAFF
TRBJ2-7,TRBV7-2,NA,CASSLALGTGTYEQYF
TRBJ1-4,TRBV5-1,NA,CASSLDPAANEKLFF
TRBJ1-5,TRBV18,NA,CASSPPGRGSQPQHF
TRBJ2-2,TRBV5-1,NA,CASRRVSSSTRELFF
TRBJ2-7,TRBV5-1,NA,CASTKGGNYEQYF
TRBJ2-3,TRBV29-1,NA,CGTRRGGTDTQYF
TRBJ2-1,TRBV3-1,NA,CASSARWLWQFF
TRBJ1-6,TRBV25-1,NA,CASSEYMGNSPLHF
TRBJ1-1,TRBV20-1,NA,CSARDLRESEAFF
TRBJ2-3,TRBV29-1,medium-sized,CSAAREAADTQYF
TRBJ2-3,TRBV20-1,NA,CSAREPGVHTQYF
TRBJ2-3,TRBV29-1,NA,CSVVGTLTDTQYF
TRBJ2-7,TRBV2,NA,CASSERAGGTYEQYF
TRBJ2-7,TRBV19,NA,CASIGQEVSYEQYF
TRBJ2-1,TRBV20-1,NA,CSAGRLNEQFF
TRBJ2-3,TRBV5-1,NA,CASRPGTLITDTQYF
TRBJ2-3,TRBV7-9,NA,CASSLEPQRGDTDTQYF
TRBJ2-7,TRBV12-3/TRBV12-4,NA,CASSASGDLFYEQYF
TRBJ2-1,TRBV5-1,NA,CASSSTSGGAVEQFF
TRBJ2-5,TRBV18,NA,CASSPPSTSRETQYF
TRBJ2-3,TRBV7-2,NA,CASSLLAGQYTQYF
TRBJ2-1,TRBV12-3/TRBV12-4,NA,CASSLVQGRSYNEQFF
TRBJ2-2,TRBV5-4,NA,CASSRGVVMGTGELFF
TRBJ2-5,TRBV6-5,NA,CASSYGLAGGSRETQYF
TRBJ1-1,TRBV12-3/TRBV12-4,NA,CASSSAPGTGNTEAFF
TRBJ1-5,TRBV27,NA,CASSLVRNQPQHF